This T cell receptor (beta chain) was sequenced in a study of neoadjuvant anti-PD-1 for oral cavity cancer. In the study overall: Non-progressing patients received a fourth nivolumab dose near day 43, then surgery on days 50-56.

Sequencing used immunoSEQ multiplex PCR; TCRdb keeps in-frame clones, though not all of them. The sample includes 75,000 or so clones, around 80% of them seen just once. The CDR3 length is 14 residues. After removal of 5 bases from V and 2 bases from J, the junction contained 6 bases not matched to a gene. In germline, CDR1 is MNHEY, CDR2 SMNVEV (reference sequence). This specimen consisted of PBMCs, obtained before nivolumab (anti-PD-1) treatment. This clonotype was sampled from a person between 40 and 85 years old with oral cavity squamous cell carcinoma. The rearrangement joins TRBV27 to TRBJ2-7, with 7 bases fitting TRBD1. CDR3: CASSLRDSTYEQYF. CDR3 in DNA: TGTGCCAGCAGTCTCCGGGACAGTACCTACGAGCAGTACTTC.